These 5 T cell receptor beta chains were sequenced from one sample in a study of preoperative IRX-2 immunotherapy in early breast cancer. As to treatment: preoperative locoregional IRX-2 cytokine immunotherapy. Data came from immunoSEQ multiplex PCR; TCRdb stores just in-frame clones and leaves some out. The sample consists of roughly 25,000 clones, approximately 95% of them appearing once. This sample comprised tumor tissue, obtained after IRX-2 immunotherapy. The receptors were sampled from a human donor with breast cancer.

The chain joins TRBV28 to TRBJ2-6, with TRBD1 matching over 7 bases. From germline, CDR1 is MDHEN and CDR2 SYDVKM. Germline trimming cut 8 bases from V and 0 bases from J; bases unmatched to any gene: 16. The CDR3 extends over 19 amino acids. The CDR3 DNA is TGTGCCAGCGGATCCCCTCGTACAGGGGCCGTCTCTGGGGCCAACGTCCTGACTTTC. Protein sequence: CASGSPRTGAVSGANVLTF.

A few counts support this clone. The chain couples TRBV27 to TRBJ1-5, with unresolved D. V lost 6 bases to trimming and J lost 0 bases, with 6 bases between them. The CDR3 is 13 residues long. Per germline, CDR1 MNHEY and CDR2 SMNVEV (reference sequence). The CDR3 region is CASSSYSNQPQHF. The CDR3 bases are TGTGCCAGCAGCTCTTATAGCAATCAGCCCCAGCATTTT.

V is TRBV2 and J is TRBJ2-1; TRBD1 matches at 8 bases. The CDR3 runs to 16 residues. Losses at the gene ends were 7 bases for V and 7 bases for J; bases not matched to a gene: 15. Per the germline V gene, CDR1 is SNHLY and CDR2 is FYNNEI. CDR3 region: CASMRSPGQGRNEQFF. The CDR3 nucleotides are TGTGCCAGCATGAGGTCACCAGGACAGGGTAGGAATGAGCAGTTCTTC.

J is TRBJ2-2 and V is TRBV4-3; perhaps TRBD2 as D (5 bases). The CDR3 covers 16 residues. Germline V gene lookup returns CDR1 LGHNA and CDR2 YSLEER. The germline V and J ends were trimmed by 0 bases and 3 bases, with 11 bases remaining between them. CDR3 in DNA: TGCGCCAGCAGCCAAGATAGGCGGGTATACACCGGGGAGCTGTTTTTT. Translation: CASSQDRRVYTGELFF.

The V and J genes are TRBV11-2 and TRBJ2-1; TRBD2 aligns across 10 bases. Germline values: CDR1 SGHAT, CDR2 FQNNGV. With V trimmed by 2 bases and J by 3 bases, 13 bases remained unmatched. CDR3 length: 19 residues. CDR3 loop: CASSLPHLATSGDYNEQFF. The CDR3 nucleotides read TGTGCCAGCAGCTTACCCCATCTAGCAACTAGCGGGGACTACAATGAGCAGTTCTTC.